These 19 T cell receptor beta chains were all obtained from the same sample, sequenced in a study of vaccination and CD4 T cells after COVID-19. The antigens these receptors bind are not known. An Oncomine TCR Beta short-read assay was used to sequence the DNA from cultured CD4+ T cells. Each CDR3 protein gets one entry after TCRdb re-called the PCR reads with MiXCR. The sample includes tens of thousands of distinct CDR3 sequences, less than 35% of them seen just once. Noted time point: late sampling 161 to 241 days after vaccination in a few convalescent patients. The treatment was: roughly 10-day PBMC culture with coronavirus spike peptide pools or control peptides (ViraFEST assay). The sequences come from CD4+ T cells from blood, cultured in vitro, collected about 7 months after SARS-CoV-2 vaccination. These receptors were obtained from a human donor who had recovered from COVID-19.

This rearrangement joins TRBV6-1 to TRBJ1-6; unclear D gene. The CDR3 has 17 amino acids. CDR1 is MNHNS and CDR2 is SASEGT in the germline V gene. With 5 bases removed from V and 7 bases from J, the gap between germline ends came to 21 bases. The chain's CDR3 is CASSPLLGSGFNSPLHF. CDR3 bases: TGTGCCAGCAGTCCCCTTCTGGGGAGTGGATTCAATTCACCCCTCCACTTT.

Points on this clonotype: At one of its ends the junction is not consistent with the germline gene, which may arise from a read error. This chain links TRBV19 with TRBJ2-1, with 7 bases matching TRBD2. CDR1 is LNHDA and CDR2 is SQIVND in the germline V gene (reference sequence). This CDR3 is built from 15 residues. Here the CDR3 DNA reads TGTGCCAGTAGTGTTTCGAGCGGGATAATTTCAGCGTCATTGTTC. It is translated as CASSVSSGIISASLF.

J is TRBJ2-7 and V is TRBV7-9, with 7 bases matching TRBD2. V lost 0 bases to trimming and J lost 2 bases; unmatched junction nucleotides: 10. Germline values: CDR1 SEHNR, CDR2 FQNEAQ (reference sequence). CDR3 length: 17 residues. CDR3 protein: CASSLAGGRGSPYEQYF. The CDR3 coding sequence is TGTGCCAGCAGCTTAGCGGGAGGGAGAGGGAGCCCCTACGAGCAGTACTTC.

J is TRBJ1-6 and V is TRBV5-6; the D is unclear. The CDR3 has 14 residues. The germline V and J ends were trimmed by 4 bases and 14 bases, with 19 bases remaining between them. Looked up from germline, CDR1 is SGHDT and CDR2 is YYEEEE. The CDR3 sequence: CASSILDAGGTLHF. In DNA form, the CDR3 reads TGTGCCAGCAGCATCCTGGACGCCGGTGGGACCCTCCACTTT.

This sequence joins TRBV7-2 and TRBJ2-7; TRBD1 matches at 8 bases. This CDR3 is 15 amino acids long. With 2 bases clipped from V and 0 bases from J, the junction kept 3 bases outside the gene matches. CDR1 is SGHTA, CDR2 FQGNSA, per germline. The CDR3 nucleotides read TGTGCCAGCAGCTTACTAGGACAGGGCTCCTACGAGCAGTACTTC. Protein: CASSLLGQGSYEQYF.

This clonotype was seen more than once but under ten times. V and J are TRBV28 and TRBJ1-1; 8 bases are a match to TRBD1. J was trimmed by 5 bases and V by 6 bases; bases with no gene match: 11. The CDR3 is made up of 15 amino acids. In germline, CDR1 is MDHEN, CDR2 SYDVKM. This chain's CDR3 is CASRRQGIGTTEAFF. The CDR3 DNA reads TGTGCCAGCAGACGACAGGGGATAGGAACTACTGAAGCTTTCTTT.

The genes are TRBV28 and TRBJ2-1; D perhaps matches TRBD2 (6 bases). There are 16 residues in the CDR3. In germline, CDR1 is MDHEN, CDR2 SYDVKM. V lost 5 bases to trimming and J lost 7 bases, with 21 bases between them. CDR3 nucleotides: TGTGCCAGCAGTGGATGGGCGGGACTCTACAGGAATGAGCAGTTCTTC. This codes for CASSGWAGLYRNEQFF.

The rearrangement links TRBV5-1 to TRBJ1-6; no reliable D call. Trimming cost V 0 bases and J 10 bases, with 11 bases left between them. The CDR3 has 14 amino acids. Per the germline V gene, CDR1 is SGHRS and CDR2 is YFSETQ. The DNA of the CDR3 is TGCGCCAGCAGCTTGGAAGGGAGGGAATCACCCCTCCACTTT. Its protein product is CASSLEGRESPLHF.

V and J are TRBV5-4 and TRBJ2-3; the D is unclear. This CDR3 region has 15 residues. CDR1 is SGHNT and CDR2 is YYREEE in the germline V gene (reference sequence). Trimming took off 2 bases at V and 0 bases at J, with 10 bases between the two ends. CDR3 DNA sequence: TGTGCCAGCAGCTTAGAGAGATACAGCACAGATACGCAGTATTTT. This sequence encodes CASSLERYSTDTQYF.

The V call is TRBV11-2, the J call TRBJ2-3, with no clear D. The CDR3 is 13 amino acids. CDR1 is SGHAT and CDR2 is FQNNGV in the germline V gene. Trimming stripped 5 bases from V and 6 bases from J, with 12 bases between. The CDR3 DNA follows: TGTGCCAGCAGCCAAACCCCGCCCGATACGCAGTATTTT. Protein product: CASSQTPPDTQYF.

This clonotype was found a few times. The gene calls are TRBV20-1 and TRBJ2-2; TRBD1 aligns across 8 bases. Germline V gene sequence: CDR1 DFQATT, CDR2 SNEGSKA (reference sequence). V shed 2 bases and J 4 bases; nucleotides not matched to a gene: 6. CDR3 length: 15 residues. CDR3 amino acids: CSARKATGATGELFF. The CDR3 coding sequence is TGCAGTGCTAGAAAGGCGACAGGGGCCACCGGGGAGCTGTTTTTT.

The CDR3 coding sequence is TGTGCCAGCAGTTCGAGCACAGATACGCAGTATTTT. Translating it yields CASSSSTDTQYF. The chain uses TRBV6-2 or TRBV6-3 and TRBJ2-3, with unresolved D. Germline CDR1 and CDR2: MNHEY and SVGEGT. V shed 4 bases and J shed 0 bases, with 2 bases lying between them. This CDR3 is built from 12 residues.

The V call is TRBV7-2, the J call TRBJ2-7, with TRBD2 identical over 13 bases. The germline gives CDR1 SGHTA, CDR2 FQGNSA. This CDR3 has 15 amino acids. J gave up 6 bases and V 3 bases, and 5 bases lay outside the gene matches. The CDR3 loop reads CASSLTSGRLSEQYF. The CDR3 region has the DNA TGTGCCAGCAGCTTGACTAGCGGGAGGCTCTCCGAGCAGTACTTC.

J is TRBJ2-3 and V is TRBV7-3, with D perhaps TRBD2 (5 bases). CDR1 is SGHTA, CDR2 FQGTGA, per germline. The CDR3 sequence is 15 residues long. Deletions cut 6 bases from V and 0 bases from J, with 13 bases between. The CDR3, as DNA: TGTGCCAGCAGTTCAAGCGGCGGGAGCACAGATACGCAGTATTTT. This encodes CASSSSGGSTDTQYF.

This chain uses TRBV29-1 with TRBJ2-3; the match to TRBD2 covers 7 bases. The ends lost 7 bases at V and 4 bases at J; junction bases unmatched: 11. CDR3 size: 14 residues. Germline V CDR1 and CDR2: SQVTM, ANQGSEA. The CDR3 region has the DNA TGCAGCGCTCCCAAAGCGGGGATCCCAGATACGCAGTATTTT. As protein: CSAPKAGIPDTQYF.

This clonotype was counted a few times. The rearrangement uses TRBV20-1 and TRBJ2-7; 9 bases align to TRBD2. The CDR3 is 13 amino acids. Germline CDR1 DFQATT, CDR2 SNEGSKA (reference sequence). V gave up 2 bases and J gave up 1 base; unmatched junction bases: 0. The CDR3, as DNA: TGCAGTGCTAGACTAGCGGGATCCTACGAGCAGTACTTC. Amino acid sequence: CSARLAGSYEQYF.

The table lists this clonotype with a count of one. Germline is not matched at one junction end, which may reflect a read error. The chain employs TRBV20-1 and TRBJ2-5, with 12 bases identical to TRBD2. Per germline, CDR1 DFQATT and CDR2 SNEGSKA (reference sequence). CDR3 length equals 16 residues. CDR3: CSAIGLAGTDQGTQYF. In nucleotides, the CDR3 is TGCAGTGCAATAGGACTAGCGGGAACGGACCAAGGGACCCAGTACTTC.

The chain carries TRBV19 and TRBJ1-2, with TRBD1 matching 9 bases. The CDR3 consists of 13 residues. The V gene end was trimmed by 3 bases and the J gene end by 5 bases; junction bases not matched to a gene: 1. Germline loops: CDR1 LNHDA, CDR2 SQIVND (reference sequence). The CDR3 is CASSMTGGYGYTF. Written as DNA, the CDR3 is TGTGCCAGTAGTATGACAGGGGGATATGGCTACACCTTC.

This clonotype turned up a few times. V is TRBV27 and J is TRBJ2-3, with D possibly being TRBD2 (6 bases). The V and J ends lost 5 bases and 4 bases respectively, with 19 bases between them. CDR1 and CDR2 (germline): MNHEY, SMNVEV (reference sequence). The length of the CDR3 is 16 residues. The DNA for the CDR3 is TGTGCCAGCAGTCCACTGACCCCCCCGGGGGCAGATACGCAGTATTTT. This codes for CASSPLTPPGADTQYF.